These T cell receptor beta chains were read from a single sample in a study of T cells in Graves' hyperthyroidism and ophthalmopathy. TCRdb recomputed calls from the multiplex PCR reads with MiXCR, one row per CDR3 protein. The sample carries tens of thousands of distinct CDR3 sequences, roughly 56% recorded once. Sample: peripheral blood or thyroid tissue (not recorded which). Every receptor here comes from a man aged 18 to 30 with Graves' hyperthyroidism. Both conserved end residues are part of each CDR3. Each record gives: J gene, D gene, V gene, CDR3 length, clone size, CDR3 DNA, CDR3 protein. A D gene is named only where the DNA matches it firmly. Not every row has a clone size; where given, it reads once, few, many or a size class.

>TRBJ2-5|NA|TRBV5-1|22|NA
NA
CASSFQQGDADGYTFGSGTQYF
>TRBJ1-1|NA|TRBV5-1|15|NA
TGCGCCAGCAGCTTGGTGGGCAGATCGAACACTGAAGCTTTCTTT
CASSLVGRSNTEAFF
>TRBJ2-7|NA|TRBV30|14|few
TGTGCCTGGAGTGTACCAGGCAGGGGTTACGAGCAGTACTTC
CAWSVPGRGYEQYF
>TRBJ2-5|TRBD1|TRBV20-1|14|NA
TGCAGTGCTCTCCGGGACAGCGGACAAGAGACCCAGTACTTC
CSALRDSGQETQYF
>TRBJ2-7|NA|TRBV6-2/TRBV6-3|12|many
TGTGCCAGCAGTTACCCGTCCACCGAGCAGTACTTC
CASSYPSTEQYF
>TRBJ1-5|TRBD1|TRBV9|16|once
TGTGCCAGCAGCATAACCGGGACAGGGAACAATCAGCCCCAGCATTTT
CASSITGTGNNQPQHF
>TRBJ2-7|TRBD1|TRBV20-1|11|NA
TGCACTAGGGACAGGGGGCACGAGCAGTACTTC
CTRDRGHEQYF
>TRBJ1-1|TRBD1|TRBV9|14|NA
TGTGCCAGCAGCTGGGGACAGGAGAACACTGAAGCTTTCTTT
CASSWGQENTEAFF
>TRBJ2-7|NA|TRBV2|14|few
TGTGCCAGCAGTGACTGGGCTACCCAAGGGGAGCAGTACTTC
CASSDWATQGEQYF
>TRBJ2-5|NA|TRBV7-9|15|NA
TGCGCCAGCAGCACGATCCCGCGGGATGCAGAGACCCAGTACTTC
CASSTIPRDAETQYF
>TRBJ2-7|TRBD1|TRBV20-1|14|many
TGCAGTGCTATACACCGGGACAGACCTCGGGAGCAGTACTTC
CSAIHRDRPREQYF
>TRBJ2-5|NA|TRBV7-3|15|NA
TGTGCCAGCAGCTTAGTCCCGGGATCCCAAGAGACCCAGTACTTC
CASSLVPGSQETQYF
>TRBJ1-1|NA|TRBV4-3|17|many
TGCGCCAGCAGCCAATCCTTCTTTATGGTTGGACAAGCTGAAGCTTTCTTT
CASSQSFFMVGQAEAFF
>TRBJ1-1|TRBD1|TRBV18|15|many
TGTGCCAGCTCACCGACAGGGGTTTTTGGCACTGAAGCTTTCTTT
CASSPTGVFGTEAFF
>TRBJ2-7|TRBD1|TRBV19|14|NA
TGTGCCAGTAGTACCGGGACAGGACCCTACGAGCAGTACTTC
CASSTGTGPYEQYF
>TRBJ2-7|NA|TRBV10-2|11|medium-sized
TGCGCCAGCAGTATCGGCTACGAGCAGTACTTC
CASSIGYEQYF
>TRBJ1-5|NA|TRBV7-8|13|many
TGTGCCAGCAGCTTGGGGGGTCCCCAAACCCAGCATTTT
CASSLGGPQTQHF
>TRBJ2-5|TRBD2|TRBV20-1|15|NA
TGCAGTGCTAGAGCTGTGACTAGCGGGGAAGAGACCCAGTACTTC
CSARAVTSGEETQYF
>TRBJ1-1|NA|TRBV6-6|13|medium-sized
TGTGCCAGCAGATACCCCGGGAACACTGAAGCTTTCTTT
CASRYPGNTEAFF
>TRBJ1-1|NA|TRBV30|12|many
TGTGCCTGGACAGAAGAGGACACTGAAGCTTTCTTT
CAWTEEDTEAFF
>TRBJ2-7|NA|TRBV7-9|12|NA
TGTGCCAGCAGCTCGCTAGCCCGGGAGCAGTACTTC
CASSSLAREQYF
>TRBJ1-6|NA|TRBV11-2|15|many
TGTGCCAGCAGTCAAGACAGAAACTATAATTCACCCCTCCACTTT
CASSQDRNYNSPLHF
>TRBJ2-5|TRBD2|TRBV7-8|16|NA
TGTGCCAGCAGCTTAGGGACTAGCGGGAAGATGGAGACCCAGTACTTC
CASSLGTSGKMETQYF
>TRBJ2-5|NA|TRBV7-3|13|NA
TGTGCCAGCAGCTTAGGCGTCGGCGAGACCCAGTACTTC
CASSLGVGETQYF
>TRBJ1-3|NA|TRBV5-1|13|NA
TGCGCCAGCAGCTTGGTAGGGGGAGACACCATATATTTT
CASSLVGGDTIYF
>TRBJ1-6|NA|TRBV19|13|once
TGTGCCAGTGCTTCCAGGGACAATTCACCCCTCCACTTT
CASASRDNSPLHF
>TRBJ1-1|NA|TRBV19|12|NA
TGTGCCAGTAGTATAGCAGGCACTGAAGCTTTCTTT
CASSIAGTEAFF
>TRBJ1-4|NA|TRBV28|13|many
TGTGCCAGCAGTCGGGGTGTGGATGAAAAACTGTTTTTT
CASSRGVDEKLFF
>TRBJ1-1|NA|TRBV7-9|14|NA
TGTGCCAGCAGCTTTATTGGCGGGAACGCTGAAGCTTTCTTT
CASSFIGGNAEAFF
>TRBJ1-2|NA|TRBV29-1|14|NA
TGCAGCGTTGGACCCAGGACCTCACCCTATGGCTACACCTTC
CSVGPRTSPYGYTF
>TRBJ2-5|NA|TRBV7-2|15|medium-sized
TGTGCCAGCAGCCCGCCGGCGAGCAGGAAAGAGACCCAGTACTTC
CASSPPASRKETQYF
>TRBJ2-7|NA|TRBV3-1|14|many
TGTGCCAGCAGCCCAGGCGGCAGGGCCTACGAGCAGTACTTC
CASSPGGRAYEQYF
>TRBJ2-5|TRBD2|TRBV29-1|12|NA
TGCGGCGTTGTCGGGGGGAGAGAGACCCAGTACTTC
CGVVGGRETQYF
>TRBJ1-2|NA|TRBV10-3|17|NA
TGTGCCATCAGTGAGAGCGGTGCGAGGGGAGCTAACTATGGCTACACCTTC
CAISESGARGANYGYTF
>TRBJ2-3|TRBD2|TRBV18|13|NA
TGTGCCAGCTCACCAGGGAGGGTAGATACGCGGTATTTT
CASSPGRVDTRYF
>TRBJ2-5|TRBD1|TRBV4-2|14|NA
TGTGCCAGCACCACAGGGGGCTCCGCTGAGACCCAGTACTTC
CASTTGGSAETQYF
>TRBJ1-5|NA|TRBV12-3/TRBV12-4|13|many
TGTGCCAGCAGTTTGGGATCCTTAAAGCTCCAGCATTTT
CASSLGSLKLQHF
>TRBJ2-7|NA|TRBV20-1|11|medium-sized
TGCAGTGCTAGGATTGTATACGAGCAGTACTTC
CSARIVYEQYF
>TRBJ1-2|NA|TRBV5-1|13|NA
TGCGCCAGCAGCTATGGGACCGAATATGGCTACACCTTC
CASSYGTEYGYTF
>TRBJ2-3|NA|TRBV4-3|16|many
TGCGCCAGCAGCCCACAGCCTCCGGGTGGCACAGATACGCAGTATTTT
CASSPQPPGGTDTQYF
>TRBJ1-1|NA|TRBV2|11|NA
TGTGCCAGCAGGAACCCCACTGAAGCTTTCTTT
CASRNPTEAFF
>TRBJ1-6|NA|TRBV5-6|15|many
TGTGCCAGCAGCTTCTCGGGCCAATATAATTCACCCCTCCACTTT
CASSFSGQYNSPLHF
>TRBJ1-1|NA|TRBV9|15|many
TGTGCCAGCAGCGTAGAGTCTCAAGGTTTCACTGAAGCTTTCTTT
CASSVESQGFTEAFF
>TRBJ1-2|TRBD1|TRBV7-2|14|NA
TGTGCCAGCAGCTCCGGACAGGGAGGCTATGGCTACACCTTC
CASSSGQGGYGYTF
>TRBJ2-7|NA|TRBV15|13|NA
TGTGCCACCAGCAGAGATGCCTTGAACGAGCAGTACTTC
CATSRDALNEQYF
>TRBJ1-2|NA|TRBV29-1|12|NA
TGCAGCTTAGGGGGACGGAACTATGGCTACACCTTC
CSLGGRNYGYTF
>TRBJ1-5|NA|TRBV19|15|once
TGTGCCAGTAGTATCCTAGGGGCGCGGGGTCAGCCCCAGCATTTT
CASSILGARGQPQHF
>TRBJ1-1|TRBD1|TRBV19|17|many
TGTGCCAGTAACGCCAGTAGGGGACAGATTATGAACACTGAAGCTTTCTTT
CASNASRGQIMNTEAFF
>TRBJ1-4|TRBD1|TRBV3-1|14|many
TGTGCCAGCAGCCGCGGGACAGAGAATGAAAAACTGTTTTTT
CASSRGTENEKLFF
>TRBJ1-1|TRBD1|TRBV11-2|15|once
TGTGCCAGCAGCCCAGGGAGAGGGGGCTTCGCTGAAGCTTTCTTT
CASSPGRGGFAEAFF
>TRBJ1-3|NA|TRBV12-3/TRBV12-4|15|NA
TGTGCCAGCAGTTTAGGGTCACCGATTGACAACACCATATATTTT
CASSLGSPIDNTIYF
>TRBJ2-3|NA|TRBV7-2|14|many
TGTGCCAGCAGCTTAAATCGTGTGGGAGATACGCAGTATTTT
CASSLNRVGDTQYF
>TRBJ1-5|NA|TRBV24-1|16|NA
TGTGCCACCAGTGACCCGCGACAGAGTAGCAATCAGCCCCAGCATTTT
CATSDPRQSSNQPQHF
>TRBJ1-5|TRBD1|TRBV19|15|NA
TGTGCCAGTAGTAATTTCGGGACAGAGAATCAGCCCCAGCATTTT
CASSNFGTENQPQHF
>TRBJ2-7|NA|TRBV24-1|13|few
TGTGCCACCAGTGACCGAACTAGTTACGAGCAGTACTTC
CATSDRTSYEQYF
>TRBJ1-3|NA|TRBV20-1|14|NA
TGCAGTGCTCCTCCGGGTCGCGATGGCTACACCATATATTTT
CSAPPGRDGYTIYF
>TRBJ1-2|NA|TRBV2|15|NA
TGTGCCAGCAGCGTAGACCTGACAGATAACTATGGCTACACCTTC
CASSVDLTDNYGYTF
>TRBJ2-5|TRBD2|TRBV29-1|12|many
TGCAGCGCCGGACGGGGGGTCGAGACCCAGTACTTC
CSAGRGVETQYF
>TRBJ1-5|NA|TRBV6-6|14|many
TGTGCCAGCAGTTACTCGACGGCAGCCCAGCCCCAGCATTTT
CASSYSTAAQPQHF